The clone carrying this T cell receptor (beta chain) was counted a single time. Its antigen is not identified. The length of the CDR3 is 15 residues. From germline, CDR1 is MGHDK and CDR2 SYGVNS. Trimming removed 2 bases from V and 8 bases from J, with 13 bases in between. Some clones are missing from TCRdb's copy, which holds only in-frame ones; the method was immunoSEQ multiplex PCR. The sample contains tens of thousands of clones, roughly 80% of which appear only once. This specimen belongs to a study of graft-versus-host responses after intestinal transplantation. Study results and caveats: GvH clones were found in recipient marrow; some appeared first in ileum or blood. Individuals who had graft-donor T cell macrochimerism had allografts that showed high graft-versus-host to host-versus-graft clonal ratios.

This TCR was sampled from a human patient who received an intestinal transplant, so some T cells may come from the graft donor. The sequences come from PBMCs, collected around 29 days after intestinal transplant. The rearrangement links TRBV25-1 to TRBJ1-6; D might be TRBD1 (6 bases). Here the CDR3 DNA reads TGTGCCAGCAGTGAAGTCGGGGGCCCGGATTCACCCCTCCACTTT. Translating gives CASSEVGGPDSPLHF.